These 2 T cell receptor beta chains came from one sample sequenced in a study of cytomegalovirus exposure and HLA in healthy donors. Only in-frame clones appear in the TCRdb table, and some are missing; sequencing was by immunoSEQ multiplex PCR. The table lists approximately 150,000 clones, around four fifths of them singletons. Sequencing input: PBMCs. Every receptor here comes from a man aged 30 to 45 in good health and CMV-seropositive.

The V gene is TRBV7-8, the J gene TRBJ2-3; 11 positions agree with TRBD2. V shed 5 bases, J shed 2 bases, and the junction held 6 bases outside the gene matches. This CDR3 is built from 16 residues. Germline V gene sequence: CDR1 SGHVS, CDR2 FQNEAQ. The CDR3 spells CASSLLAGGPTDTQYF. Written as DNA, the CDR3 is TGTGCCAGCAGCCTGCTAGCGGGGGGCCCCACAGATACGCAGTATTTT.

This clone was recorded a few times. The gene calls are TRBV7-2 and TRBJ2-7; TRBD1 agrees at 10 bases. V was pared by 4 bases and J by 5 bases, with 5 bases of the junction left unmatched. The CDR3 extends over 14 amino acids. Germline CDR1 and CDR2: SGHTA and FQGNSA. This CDR3 is CASSWPGQGNEQYF. The CDR3 region has the DNA TGTGCCAGCAGCTGGCCGGGACAGGGGAACGAGCAGTACTTC.